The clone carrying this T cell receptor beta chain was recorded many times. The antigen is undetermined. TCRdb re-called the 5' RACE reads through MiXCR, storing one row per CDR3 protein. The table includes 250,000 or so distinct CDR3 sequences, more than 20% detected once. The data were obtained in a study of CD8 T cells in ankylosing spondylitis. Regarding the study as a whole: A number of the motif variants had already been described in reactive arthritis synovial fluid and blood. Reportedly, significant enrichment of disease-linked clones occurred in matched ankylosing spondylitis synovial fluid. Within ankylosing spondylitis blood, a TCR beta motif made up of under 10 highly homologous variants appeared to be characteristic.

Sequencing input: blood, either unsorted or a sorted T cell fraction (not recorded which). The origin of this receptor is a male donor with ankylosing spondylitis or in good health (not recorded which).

CDR3 sequence (DNA): TGCGCCAGCAGCTTTGCTGGGGTAAATGAAAAACTGTTTTTT. Residues: CASSFAGVNEKLFF. The V call is TRBV5-1, the J call TRBJ1-4; D ambiguous. This CDR3 is 14 amino acids long. Per the germline V gene, CDR1 is SGHRS and CDR2 is YFSETQ. The germline V and J ends were trimmed by 2 bases and 5 bases, with 10 bases remaining between them.